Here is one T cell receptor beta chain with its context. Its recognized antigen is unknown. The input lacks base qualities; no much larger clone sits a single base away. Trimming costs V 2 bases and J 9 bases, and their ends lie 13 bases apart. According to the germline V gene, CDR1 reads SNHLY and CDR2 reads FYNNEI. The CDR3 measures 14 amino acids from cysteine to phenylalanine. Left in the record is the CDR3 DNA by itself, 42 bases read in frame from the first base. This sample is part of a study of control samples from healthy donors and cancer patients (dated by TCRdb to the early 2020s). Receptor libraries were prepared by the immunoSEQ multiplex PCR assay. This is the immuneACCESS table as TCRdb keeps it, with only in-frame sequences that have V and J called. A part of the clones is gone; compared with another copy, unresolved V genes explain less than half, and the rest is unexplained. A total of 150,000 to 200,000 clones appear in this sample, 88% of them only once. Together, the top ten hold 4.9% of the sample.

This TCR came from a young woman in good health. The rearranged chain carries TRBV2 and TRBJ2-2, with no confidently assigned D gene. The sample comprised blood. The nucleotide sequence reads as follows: TGTGCCAGCAGTGAAAGTGGTCCCCTGCGGGAGCTGTTTTTT. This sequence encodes CASSESGPLRELFF.